One and the same sample provided the 13 T cell receptor beta chains below, sequenced in a study of cytomegalovirus exposure and HLA in healthy donors listed by TCRdb under 2017. The library was made by the immunoSEQ multiplex PCR assay. The multiplex PCR relied on a mix of 60 forward primers for TCR Vbeta segments and 13 reverse primers for TCR Jbeta segments. Sourced from immuneACCESS, this table was stored by TCRdb with only in-frame sequences that have V and J called. A share of the clones is absent; for the studies checked, an unresolved V gene accounts for under half, and the remainder has no known explanation. The sample table contains around 150,000 clones; only one count was recorded for 61% of them. The ten biggest clones cover approximately 1.7% of the sample. The sample taken for sequencing was PBMCs. Every receptor here comes from a male donor in good health and CMV-seronegative.

This clone has a handful of counts. The chain uses TRBV7-9 and TRBJ1-2; D is ambiguous. Germline V CDR1 and CDR2: SEHNR, FQNEAQ (reference sequence). V lost 6 bases to trimming and J lost 0 bases, with 11 bases between them. This CDR3 comprises 14 residues. This CDR3 is CASRQDGANYGYTF. The DNA for the CDR3 is TGTGCCAGCAGGCAGGACGGGGCTAACTATGGCTACACCTTC.

This chain joins TRBV7-9 and TRBJ1-1, with 7 bases aligning to TRBD1. Per germline, CDR1 SEHNR and CDR2 FQNEAQ (reference sequence). The CDR3 is 14 amino acids. The junction had 3 bases not matched to a gene; V was cut back by 5 bases and J by 0 bases. The CDR3 DNA reads as TGTGCCAGCAGCCGGGACAGCTTGAACACTGAAGCTTTCTTT. Protein product: CASSRDSLNTEAFF.

V is TRBV28 and J is TRBJ2-3, with 13 bases that match TRBD2. Germline-derived CDR1 and CDR2 are MDHEN and SYDVKM. The CDR3 has 15 residues. J was trimmed by 6 bases and V by 7 bases; bases with no gene match: 7. The CDR3 sequence is CASTEGLAGWDTQYF. In DNA form, the CDR3 reads TGTGCCAGCACCGAGGGACTAGCGGGGTGGGATACGCAGTATTTT.

In this sample, this clone turned up once. The V and J genes are TRBV19 and TRBJ2-3; 10 nucleotides line up with TRBD2. Germline-derived CDR1 and CDR2 are LNHDA and SQIVND (reference sequence). Trimming at V came to 1 base and at J to 5 bases, leaving 9 bases not matched to a gene. The CDR3 covers 17 residues. The CDR3 spells CASSIAISGGPIDTQYF. The DNA for the CDR3 is TGTGCCAGTAGTATAGCGATTAGCGGGGGGCCGATAGATACGCAGTATTTT.

This clone was recorded a few times. The V call is TRBV5-1, the J call TRBJ1-1, with 7 bases aligning to TRBD1. CDR1 is SGHRS, CDR2 YFSETQ, per germline. The CDR3 has 15 residues. Unmatched junction bases numbered 3, after V lost 1 base and J lost 0 bases. The CDR3 DNA reads TGCGCCAGCAGCTTGACCGGGACAGTGAACACTGAAGCTTTCTTT. It is translated as CASSLTGTVNTEAFF. The full variable domain, its missing parts supplied by reference TRBV5-1 and TRBJ1-1, is KAGVTQTPRYLIKTRGQQVTLSCSPISGHRSVSWYQQTPGQGLQFLFEYFSETQRNKGNFPGRFSGRQFSNSRSEMNVSTLELGDSALYLCASSLTGTVNTEAFFGQGTRLTVV.

The V and J genes are TRBV20-1 and TRBJ2-3; D ambiguous. V was trimmed by 6 bases and J by 5 bases, leaving 9 bases between them. Germline assignment: CDR1 DFQATT and CDR2 SNEGSKA (reference sequence). CDR3 length: 11 amino acids. Here the CDR3 reads CSARRVDTQYF. DNA for the CDR3: TGCAGTGCCAGACGTGTAGATACGCAGTATTTT.

V is TRBV9 and J is TRBJ1-2; a weak D match, TRBD1 (6 bases). Trimming removed 1 base at V and 8 bases at J, with 24 bases between. CDR3 size: 17 residues. The V gene's germline CDR1 is SGDLS and CDR2 YYNGEE. DNA for the CDR3: TGTGCCAGCAGCGTATCTCCAGGGGATCTATCGATTGAGGGCTACACCTTC. Translated, it gives CASSVSPGDLSIEGYTF. Full variable domain (missing parts from reference TRBV9 and TRBJ1-2): DSGVTQTPKHLITATGQRVTLRCSPRSGDLSVYWYQQSLDQGLQFLIQYYNGEERAKGNILERFSAQQFPDLHSELNLSSLELGDSALYFCASSVSPGDLSIEGYTFGSGTRLTVV.

In this sample, this clone turned up a few times. The chain uses TRBV27 and TRBJ1-6; 10 bases map to TRBD1. CDR1 and CDR2 from the germline V gene are MNHEY and SMNVEV (reference sequence). The CDR3 runs to 13 residues. V lost 6 bases and J lost 12; bases outside the gene matches: 5. CDR3 amino acids: CASSPGQGQPLHF. The CDR3 DNA follows: TGTGCCAGCAGCCCGGGACAGGGGCAACCCCTCCACTTT.

The chain carries TRBV10-3 and TRBJ1-1, with a weak D call TRBD1 (5 bases). This CDR3 comprises 13 residues. CDR1 and CDR2 (germline): ENHRY, SYGVKD. The V end lost 10 bases, the J end lost 0 bases, and 12 bases lay between the germline ends. In nucleotides, the CDR3 is TGTGCCACCGATGACAGTATGAACACTGAAGCTTTCTTT. Translating it yields CATDDSMNTEAFF.

The chain links TRBV28 to TRBJ2-7; a possible D gene is TRBD1 (6 bases). Germline V gives CDR1 MDHEN, CDR2 SYDVKM. The CDR3 loop spans 12 amino acids. With 5 bases removed from V and 1 base from J, the gap between germline ends came to 6 bases. CDR3 coding DNA: TGTGCCAGCAGTGGACAGTCCTACGAGCAGTACTTC. This codes for CASSGQSYEQYF.

This chain joins TRBV6-5 and TRBJ1-2; 9 positions agree with TRBD1. The V gene end was trimmed by 4 bases and the J gene end by 5 bases; junction bases not matched to a gene: 5. Per the germline V gene, CDR1 is MNHEY and CDR2 is SVGAGI. This CDR3 region has 14 residues. The chain's CDR3 is CASSWGQGGYGYTF. In DNA form, the CDR3 reads TGTGCCAGCAGTTGGGGACAGGGCGGATATGGCTACACCTTC.

The gene calls are TRBV6-1 and TRBJ1-1; 10 nucleotides line up with TRBD1. Germline V gene sequence: CDR1 MNHNS, CDR2 SASEGT. The CDR3 extends over 14 amino acids. V dropped 5 bases and J dropped 3; count of bases not matched to a gene: 3. The CDR3 reads CASSPGQGHTEAFF. The CDR3 coding sequence is TGTGCCAGCAGTCCGGGACAGGGGCACACTGAAGCTTTCTTT.

CDR3 protein: CASSLELWHEQYF. CDR3 coding DNA: TGTGCCAGCAGCTTGGAGTTGTGGCACGAGCAGTACTTC. The chain uses TRBV5-6 and TRBJ2-7, with unresolved D. Per germline, CDR1 SGHDT and CDR2 YYEEEE. Trimming took off 0 bases at V and 5 bases at J, with 9 bases between the two ends. This CDR3 contains 13 residues.